What follows are 14 T cell receptor beta chains derived from one specimen sequenced in a study of spatial heterogeneity in lung cancer. Study-level results: Counts of expanded intratumoral alpha and beta TCRs tracked tumor mutation counts.

These TCRs are of unknown antigen specificity. As for time point: sample taken at primary tumor resection. In TCRdb, the 5' RACE reads were re-called with MiXCR into one record per CDR3 protein. The data hold roughly 17,000 distinct CDR3 sequences, with 6.2% observed a single time. Sequencing used lung tumor tissue, obtained at surgery. These receptors were collected from a male donor with early-stage non-small cell lung cancer.

In this sample, this clonotype turned up many times. V is TRBV20-1 and J is TRBJ1-2; no reliable D call. The CDR3 totals 13 residues. Germline CDR1 reads DFQATT; CDR2 reads SNEGSKA (reference sequence). The V end lost 0 bases, the J end lost 2 bases, and 7 bases lay between the germline ends. CDR3 sequence (DNA): TGCAGTGCTAGAGAGGCAGACAACTATGGCTACACCTTC. Translated: CSAREADNYGYTF.

The table lists this clonotype with many counts. The chain links TRBV5-6 to TRBJ2-6; TRBD1 might be the D (5 bases). From germline, CDR1 is SGHDT and CDR2 YYEEEE. This CDR3 has 15 amino acids. Trimming pared 3 bases from V and 0 bases from J, leaving 7 bases between. The CDR3 region has the DNA TGTGCCAGCAGCTGGGGCCACTCTGGGGCCAACGTCCTGACTTTC. Protein product: CASSWGHSGANVLTF. Full variable domain (rest looked up from reference TRBV5-6 and TRBJ2-6): DAGVTQSPTHLIKTRGQQVTLRCSPKSGHDTVSWYQQALGQGPQFIFQYYEEEERQRGNFPDRFSGHQFPNYSSELNVNALLLGDSALYLCASSWGHSGANVLTFGAGSRLTVL.

This clonotype was observed at least ten times. This sequence joins TRBV7-8 and TRBJ2-3, with TRBD1 matching over 10 bases. CDR3 length equals 15 residues. The germline V gene has CDR1 SGHVS and CDR2 FQNEAQ. Trimming took 4 bases from V and 2 from J; bases not matched to a gene: 3. The CDR3 loop reads CASSWGQGNTDTQYF. The CDR3 coding sequence is TGTGCCAGCAGCTGGGGACAGGGGAACACAGATACGCAGTATTTT.

Within the sample, this clonotype is medium-sized. The genes are TRBV12-5 and TRBJ2-7, with 8 bases identical to TRBD1. Looked up from germline, CDR1 is LGHNT and CDR2 is FRNRAP. Trimming took 5 bases from V and 4 from J; bases not matched to a gene: 4. The CDR3 loop spans 13 amino acids. CDR3 DNA: TGTGCTAGTGGTCCATGGACAGGGTACGAGCAGTACTTC. Protein: CASGPWTGYEQYF.

This clonotype is labeled as medium-sized. This CDR3 reads CASSPRWSNQPQHF. Written as DNA, the CDR3 is TGTGCCAGCAGCCCGAGGTGGAGCAATCAGCCCCAGCATTTT. The rearrangement links TRBV5-6 to TRBJ1-5; D unresolved. This CDR3 is 14 amino acids long. The germline V gene has CDR1 SGHDT and CDR2 YYEEEE. The V gene lost 4 bases and the J gene lost 1 base, with 9 bases spanning the gap.

This clonotype was counted at least ten times. The chain links TRBV7-2 to TRBJ1-1, with no clear D. The V gene lost 11 bases and the J gene lost 5 bases, with 9 bases spanning the gap. CDR3 size: 10 residues. Per germline, CDR1 SGHTA and CDR2 FQGNSA. Written as DNA, the CDR3 is TGTGCCTCCAGTGGAACTGAAGCTTTCTTT. Protein sequence: CASSGTEAFF.

The chain employs TRBV20-1 and TRBJ2-5; TRBD2 matches at 14 bases. With V trimmed by 2 bases and J by 7 bases, 9 bases remained unmatched. CDR1 is DFQATT, CDR2 SNEGSKA, per germline (reference sequence). This CDR3 has 16 residues. CDR3 bases: TGCAGTGCTAGAACTGTGACTAGCGGGGGGGCCGGGACCCAGTACTTC. Translation: CSARTVTSGGAGTQYF.

This clonotype is a singleton in its sample. The J gene is TRBJ1-1, the V gene TRBV29-1, with D possibly TRBD1 on 5 matching bases. From germline, CDR1 is SQVTM and CDR2 ANQGSEA. The CDR3 runs to 13 residues. The germline V and J ends were trimmed by 6 bases and 0 bases, with 11 bases remaining between them. CDR3 region: CSVATDMNTEAFF. The CDR3 bases are TGCAGCGTCGCGACAGATATGAACACTGAAGCTTTCTTT.

This clonotype occurred many times. This sequence joins TRBV7-2 and TRBJ2-7; D is unclear. Trimming took off 5 bases at V and 3 bases at J, with 11 bases between the two ends. The CDR3 spans 13 residues. CDR1 and CDR2 (germline): SGHTA, FQGNSA. DNA for the CDR3: TGTGCCAGCAGCCCGGACGGATTCTACGAGCAGTACTTC. Its translation is CASSPDGFYEQYF.

This clonotype was seen more than once but under ten times. V is TRBV29-1 and J is TRBJ2-5; D is ambiguous. CDR3 length: 12 residues. The germline CDR1 and CDR2 sequences are SQVTM and ANQGSEA. Trimming shortened V by 3 bases and J by 2 bases, and 7 bases separated the two germline ends. CDR3 nucleotides: TGCAGCGTTGATGGGCGTCAAGAGACCCAGTACTTC. It encodes CSVDGRQETQYF.

There are many counts of this clonotype. The V and J genes are TRBV2 and TRBJ2-7; D gene unclear. Trimming took 6 bases from V and 5 from J, leaving 8 bases between them. This CDR3 contains 11 residues. Germline V gene data show CDR1 as SNHLY and CDR2 as FYNNEI. CDR3 amino acids: CASSAQNEQYF. The CDR3 nucleotides read TGTGCCAGCAGCGCCCAGAACGAGCAGTACTTC. The full variable domain, in which reference TRBV2 and TRBJ2-7 provide the parts outside the CDR3, is EPEVTQTPSHQVTQMGQEVILRCVPISNHLYFYWYRQILGQKVEFLVSFYNNEISEKSEIFDDQFSVERPDGSNFTLKIRSTKLEDSAMYFCASSAQNEQYFGPGTRLTVT.

This clonotype has at least ten counts. This CDR3 reads CASSLGLAGPYNEQFF. Written as DNA, the CDR3 is TGTGCCAGCAGCCTAGGACTAGCGGGGCCCTACAATGAGCAGTTCTTC. The J gene is TRBJ2-1, the V gene TRBV9, with 12 positions matching TRBD2. CDR3 length: 16 residues. V lost 4 bases, J lost 2 bases, and 4 bases stayed unmatched. Germline-derived CDR1 and CDR2 are SGDLS and YYNGEE.

There are many counts of this clonotype. The gene calls are TRBV5-6 and TRBJ2-6; D is unresolved. Germline-derived CDR1 and CDR2 are SGHDT and YYEEEE. This CDR3 is built from 16 residues. Trimming pared 0 bases from V and 0 bases from J, leaving 7 bases between. The CDR3, as DNA: TGTGCCAGCAGCTTGGCCTTCAGCTCTGGGGCCAACGTCCTGACTTTC. Its protein is CASSLAFSSGANVLTF.

There are many counts of this clonotype. This rearrangement joins TRBV28 to TRBJ2-7; D is possibly TRBD2 (5 bases). The CDR3 spans 11 residues. CDR1 MDHEN and CDR2 SYDVKM come from the germline V gene. The ends were cut back, 7 bases at V and 6 bases at J, with 10 bases in the middle. The DNA for the CDR3 is TGTGCCAGCACCTCTCGGGGCGAGCAGTACTTC. This codes for CASTSRGEQYF.